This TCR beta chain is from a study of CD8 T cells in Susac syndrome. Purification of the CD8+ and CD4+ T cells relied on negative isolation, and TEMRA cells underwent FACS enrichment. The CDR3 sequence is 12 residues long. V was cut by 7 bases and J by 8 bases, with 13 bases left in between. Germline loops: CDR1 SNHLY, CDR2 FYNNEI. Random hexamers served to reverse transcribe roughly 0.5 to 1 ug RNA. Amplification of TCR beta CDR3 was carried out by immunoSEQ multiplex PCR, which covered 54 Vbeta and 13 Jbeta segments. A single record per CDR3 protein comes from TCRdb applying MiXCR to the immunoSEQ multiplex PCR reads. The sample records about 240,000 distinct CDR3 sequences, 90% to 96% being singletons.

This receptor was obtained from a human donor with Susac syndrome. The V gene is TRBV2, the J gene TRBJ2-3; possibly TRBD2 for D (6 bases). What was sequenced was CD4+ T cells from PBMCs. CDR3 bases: TGTGCCAGCACCTTAGCGGAGGTTACGCAGTATTTT. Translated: CASTLAEVTQYF.